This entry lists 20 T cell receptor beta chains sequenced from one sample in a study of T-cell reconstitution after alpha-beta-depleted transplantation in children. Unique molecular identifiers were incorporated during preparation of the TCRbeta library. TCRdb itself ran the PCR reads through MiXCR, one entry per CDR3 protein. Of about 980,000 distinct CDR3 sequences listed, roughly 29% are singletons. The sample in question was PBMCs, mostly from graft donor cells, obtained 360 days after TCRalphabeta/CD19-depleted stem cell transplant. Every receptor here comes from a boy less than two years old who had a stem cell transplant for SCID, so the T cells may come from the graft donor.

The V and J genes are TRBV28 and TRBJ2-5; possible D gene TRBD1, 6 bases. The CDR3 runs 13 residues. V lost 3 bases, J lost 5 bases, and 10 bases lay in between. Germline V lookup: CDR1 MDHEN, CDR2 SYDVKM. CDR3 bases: TGTGCCAGCAGTTTCAGGGGTATTGAGACCCAGTACTTC. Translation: CASSFRGIETQYF.

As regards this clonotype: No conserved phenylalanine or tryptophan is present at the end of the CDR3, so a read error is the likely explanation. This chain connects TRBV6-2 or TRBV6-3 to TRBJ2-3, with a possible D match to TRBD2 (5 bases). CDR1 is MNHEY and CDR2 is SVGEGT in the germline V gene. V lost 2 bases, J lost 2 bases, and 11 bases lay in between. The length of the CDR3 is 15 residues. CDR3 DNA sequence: TGTGCCAGCAGTTACGCCGGGATCCCCACAGATACGCAGTATTCT. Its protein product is CASSYAGIPTDTQYS.

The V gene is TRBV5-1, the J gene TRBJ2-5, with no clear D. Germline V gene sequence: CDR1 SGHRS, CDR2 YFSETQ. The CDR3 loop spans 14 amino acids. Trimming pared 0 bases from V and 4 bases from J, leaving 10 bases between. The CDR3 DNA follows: TGCGCCAGCAGCTTGGGCCCGGACCCAGAGACCCAGTACTTC. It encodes CASSLGPDPETQYF.

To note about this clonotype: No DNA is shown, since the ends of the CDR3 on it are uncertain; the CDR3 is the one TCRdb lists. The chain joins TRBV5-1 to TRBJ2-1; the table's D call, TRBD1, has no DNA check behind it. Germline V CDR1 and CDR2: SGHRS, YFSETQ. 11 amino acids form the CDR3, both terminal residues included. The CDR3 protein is CASSFGQGNFF.

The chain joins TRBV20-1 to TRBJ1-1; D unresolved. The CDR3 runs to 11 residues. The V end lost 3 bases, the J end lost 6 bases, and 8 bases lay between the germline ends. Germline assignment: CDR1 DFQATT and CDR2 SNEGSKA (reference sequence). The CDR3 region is CSASMRAEAFF. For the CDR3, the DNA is TGCAGTGCTAGTATGAGGGCTGAAGCTTTCTTT.

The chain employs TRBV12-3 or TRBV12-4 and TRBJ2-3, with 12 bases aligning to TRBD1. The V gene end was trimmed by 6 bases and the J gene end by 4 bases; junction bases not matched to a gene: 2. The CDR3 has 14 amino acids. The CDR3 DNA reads TGTGCCAGCAGGGGACAGGGGGCCGCAGATACGCAGTATTTT. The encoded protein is CASRGQGAADTQYF.

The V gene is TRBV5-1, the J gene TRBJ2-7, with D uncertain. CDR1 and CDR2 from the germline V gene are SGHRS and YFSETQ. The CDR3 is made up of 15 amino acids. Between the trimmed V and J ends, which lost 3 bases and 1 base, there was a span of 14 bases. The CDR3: CASSSLGSISYEQYF. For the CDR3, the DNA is TGCGCCAGCAGCTCCCTCGGCAGCATATCCTACGAGCAGTACTTC.

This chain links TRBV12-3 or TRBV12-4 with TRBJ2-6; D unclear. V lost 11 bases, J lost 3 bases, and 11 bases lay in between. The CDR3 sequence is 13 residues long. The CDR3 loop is CALGMDGANVLTF. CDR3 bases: TGTGCCCTGGGGATGGATGGGGCCAACGTCCTGACTTTC.

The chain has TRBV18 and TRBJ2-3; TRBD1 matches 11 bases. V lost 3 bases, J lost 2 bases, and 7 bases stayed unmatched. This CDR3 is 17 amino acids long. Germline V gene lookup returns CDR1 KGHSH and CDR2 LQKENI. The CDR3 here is CASSPTGQGAYTDTQYF. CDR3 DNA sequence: TGTGCCAGCTCACCTACCGGACAGGGGGCCTACACAGATACGCAGTATTTT.

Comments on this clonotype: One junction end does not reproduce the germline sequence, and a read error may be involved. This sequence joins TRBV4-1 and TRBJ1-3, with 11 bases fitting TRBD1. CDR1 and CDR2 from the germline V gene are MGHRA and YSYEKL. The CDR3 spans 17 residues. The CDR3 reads CASSQARGGTGGTTIYF. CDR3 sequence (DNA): TGCGCCAGCAGCCAAGCCAGGGGTGGGACAGGGGGAACCACCATATATTTT.

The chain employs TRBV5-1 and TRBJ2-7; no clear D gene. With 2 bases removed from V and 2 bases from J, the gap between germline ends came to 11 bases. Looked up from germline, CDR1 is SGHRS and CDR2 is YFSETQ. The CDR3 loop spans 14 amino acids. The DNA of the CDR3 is TGCGCCAGCAGCTTTGGAAGGGTCGCCTACGAGCAGTACTTC. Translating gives CASSFGRVAYEQYF.

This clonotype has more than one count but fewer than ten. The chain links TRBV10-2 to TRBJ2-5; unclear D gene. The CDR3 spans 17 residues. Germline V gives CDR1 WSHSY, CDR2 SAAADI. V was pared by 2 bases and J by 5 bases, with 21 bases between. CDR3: CASSEPLSRQIHETQYF. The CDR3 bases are TGCGCCAGCAGTGAGCCCCTCTCGCGGCAGATTCACGAGACCCAGTACTTC.

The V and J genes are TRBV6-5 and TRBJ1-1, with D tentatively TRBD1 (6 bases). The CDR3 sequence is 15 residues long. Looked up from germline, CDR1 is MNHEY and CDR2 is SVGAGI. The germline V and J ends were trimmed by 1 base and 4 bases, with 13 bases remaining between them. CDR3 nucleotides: TGTGCCAGCAGTTACTTTGCGGGAGGGGGCACTGAAGCTTTCTTT. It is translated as CASSYFAGGGTEAFF.

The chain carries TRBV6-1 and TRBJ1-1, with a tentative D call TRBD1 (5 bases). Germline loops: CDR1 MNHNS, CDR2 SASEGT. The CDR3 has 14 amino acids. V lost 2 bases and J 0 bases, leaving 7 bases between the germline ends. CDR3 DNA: TGTGCCAGCAGTGAACCGGGACTGAACACTGAAGCTTTCTTT. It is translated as CASSEPGLNTEAFF.

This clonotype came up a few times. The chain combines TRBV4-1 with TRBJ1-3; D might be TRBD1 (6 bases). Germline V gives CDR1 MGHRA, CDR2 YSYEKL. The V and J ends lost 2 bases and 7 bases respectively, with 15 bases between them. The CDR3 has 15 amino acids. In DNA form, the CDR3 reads TGCGCCAGCAGCCAACCGGAGGGGGACCGGAACACCATATATTTT. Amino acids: CASSQPEGDRNTIYF.

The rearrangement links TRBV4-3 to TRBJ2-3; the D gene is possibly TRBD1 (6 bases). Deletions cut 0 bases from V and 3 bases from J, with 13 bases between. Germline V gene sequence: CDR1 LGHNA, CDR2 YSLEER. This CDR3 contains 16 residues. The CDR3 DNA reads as TGCGCCAGCAGCCAAGATCACAGGGTGGAAACAGATACGCAGTATTTT. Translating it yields CASSQDHRVETDTQYF.

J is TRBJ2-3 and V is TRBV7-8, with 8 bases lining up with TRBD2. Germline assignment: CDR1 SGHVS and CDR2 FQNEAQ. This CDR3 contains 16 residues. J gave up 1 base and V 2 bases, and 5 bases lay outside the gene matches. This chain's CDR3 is CASSLNATSGTDTQYF. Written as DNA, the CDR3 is TGTGCCAGCAGCTTAAATGCGACTAGCGGCACAGATACGCAGTATTTT.

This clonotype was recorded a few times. The CDR3 loop is CASSRSVQLFF. CDR3 DNA sequence: TGTGCCAGCAGTAGGTCCGTTCAGCTGTTTTTT. The chain couples TRBV2 to TRBJ2-2, with D unclear. This CDR3 contains 11 residues. CDR1 is SNHLY and CDR2 is FYNNEI in the germline V gene. Trimming removed 5 bases at V and 12 bases at J, with 10 bases between.

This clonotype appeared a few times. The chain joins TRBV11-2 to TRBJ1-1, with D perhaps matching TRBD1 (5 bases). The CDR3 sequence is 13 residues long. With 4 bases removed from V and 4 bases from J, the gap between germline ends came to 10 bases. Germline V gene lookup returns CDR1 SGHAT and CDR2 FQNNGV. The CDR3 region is CASSWGVRTEAFF. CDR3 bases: TGTGCCAGCAGCTGGGGGGTCCGCACTGAAGCTTTCTTT.

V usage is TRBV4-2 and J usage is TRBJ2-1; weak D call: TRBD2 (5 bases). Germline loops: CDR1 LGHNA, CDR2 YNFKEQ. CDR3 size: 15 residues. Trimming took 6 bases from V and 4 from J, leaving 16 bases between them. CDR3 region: CASRLSGSTYNEQFF. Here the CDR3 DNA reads TGTGCCAGCAGGCTAAGCGGCTCTACTTACAATGAGCAGTTCTTC.